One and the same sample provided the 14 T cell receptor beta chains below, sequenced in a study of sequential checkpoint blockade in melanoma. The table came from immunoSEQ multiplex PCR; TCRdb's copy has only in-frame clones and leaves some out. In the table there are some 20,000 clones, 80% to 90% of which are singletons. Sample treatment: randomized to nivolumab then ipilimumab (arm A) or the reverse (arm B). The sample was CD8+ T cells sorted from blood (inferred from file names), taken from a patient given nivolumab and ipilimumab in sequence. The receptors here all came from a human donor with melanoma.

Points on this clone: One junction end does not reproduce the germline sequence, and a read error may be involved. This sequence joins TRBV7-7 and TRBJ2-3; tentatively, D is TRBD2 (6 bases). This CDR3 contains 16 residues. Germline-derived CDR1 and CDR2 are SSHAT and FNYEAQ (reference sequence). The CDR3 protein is CASSLGRTGMGDTQYF. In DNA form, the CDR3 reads TGTGCTAGCAGCTTAGGGAGGACCGGTATGGGGGATACGCAGTATTTT.

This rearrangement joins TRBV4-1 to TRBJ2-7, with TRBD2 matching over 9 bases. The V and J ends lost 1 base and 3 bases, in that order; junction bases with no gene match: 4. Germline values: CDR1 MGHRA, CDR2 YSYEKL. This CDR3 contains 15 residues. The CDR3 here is CASSQASGIVYEQYF. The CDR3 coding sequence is TGCGCCAGCAGCCAAGCTAGCGGGATAGTCTACGAGCAGTACTTC.

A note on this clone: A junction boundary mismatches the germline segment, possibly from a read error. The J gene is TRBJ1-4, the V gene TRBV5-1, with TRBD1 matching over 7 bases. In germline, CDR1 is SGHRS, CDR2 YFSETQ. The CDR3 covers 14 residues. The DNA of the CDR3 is TGCGTCAGCAGCCAGGGACAGAGAAATGAAAAACTGTTTTTT. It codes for CVSSQGQRNEKLFF.

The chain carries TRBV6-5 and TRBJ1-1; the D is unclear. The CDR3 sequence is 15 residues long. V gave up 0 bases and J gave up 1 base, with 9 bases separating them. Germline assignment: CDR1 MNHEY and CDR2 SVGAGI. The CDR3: CASSYSPQANTEAFF. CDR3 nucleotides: TGTGCCAGCAGTTACTCGCCGCAGGCGAACACTGAAGCTTTCTTT.

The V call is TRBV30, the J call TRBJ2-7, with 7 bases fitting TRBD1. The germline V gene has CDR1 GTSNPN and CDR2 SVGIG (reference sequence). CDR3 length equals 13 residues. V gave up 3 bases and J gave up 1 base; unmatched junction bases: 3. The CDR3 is CAWSQGQSYEQYF. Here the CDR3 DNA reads TGTGCCTGGAGCCAGGGACAGTCCTACGAGCAGTACTTC. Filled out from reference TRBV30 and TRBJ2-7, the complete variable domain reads SQTIHQWPATLVQPVGSPLSLECTVEGTSNPNLYWYRQAAGRGLQLLFYSVGIGQISSEVPQNLSASRPQDRQFILSSKKLLLSDSGFYLCAWSQGQSYEQYFGPGTRLTVT.

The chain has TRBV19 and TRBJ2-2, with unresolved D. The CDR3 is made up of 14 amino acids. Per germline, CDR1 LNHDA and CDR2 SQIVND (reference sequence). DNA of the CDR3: TGTGCAACGAACTCGGCCCTCTGGAGCGGGGAGCTGTTTTTT. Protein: CATNSALWSGELFF.

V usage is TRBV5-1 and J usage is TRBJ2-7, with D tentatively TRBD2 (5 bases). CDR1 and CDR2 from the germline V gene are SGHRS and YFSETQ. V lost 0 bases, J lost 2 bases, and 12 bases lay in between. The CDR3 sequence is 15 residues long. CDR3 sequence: CASSLESGRTYEQYF. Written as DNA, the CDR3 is TGCGCCAGCAGCTTGGAGAGCGGACGGACCTACGAGCAGTACTTC.

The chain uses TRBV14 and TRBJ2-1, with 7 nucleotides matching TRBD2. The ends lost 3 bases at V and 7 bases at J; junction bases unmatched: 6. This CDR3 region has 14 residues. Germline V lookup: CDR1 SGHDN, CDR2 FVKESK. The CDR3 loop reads CASSQRGSGNEQFF. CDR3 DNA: TGTGCCAGCAGCCAGAGGGGTAGCGGGAATGAGCAGTTCTTC.

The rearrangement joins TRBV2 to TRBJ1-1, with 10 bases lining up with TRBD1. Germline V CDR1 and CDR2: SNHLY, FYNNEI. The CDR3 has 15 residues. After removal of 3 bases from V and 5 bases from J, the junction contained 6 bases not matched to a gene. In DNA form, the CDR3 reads TGTGCCAGCAGTGAGACAGGGGGCGCGTGGACTGAAGCTTTCTTT. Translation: CASSETGGAWTEAFF.

The CDR3 DNA sequence: TGTGCCAGCTCTAGCGGGGGGTTCGGGGAGCTGTTTTTT. Protein product: CASSSGGFGELFF. This sequence joins TRBV9 and TRBJ2-2, with TRBD2 identical over 11 bases. Germline V lookup: CDR1 SGDLS, CDR2 YYNGEE. The V gene end was trimmed by 7 bases and the J gene end by 7 bases; junction bases not matched to a gene: 3. The CDR3 totals 13 residues.

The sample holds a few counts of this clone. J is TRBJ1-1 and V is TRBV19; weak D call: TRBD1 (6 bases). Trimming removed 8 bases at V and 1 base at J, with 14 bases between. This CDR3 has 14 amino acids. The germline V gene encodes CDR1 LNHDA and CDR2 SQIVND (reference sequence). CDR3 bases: TGTGCCAGTTCCCCGGGACACCCGAACACTGAAGCTTTCTTT. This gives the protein CASSPGHPNTEAFF.

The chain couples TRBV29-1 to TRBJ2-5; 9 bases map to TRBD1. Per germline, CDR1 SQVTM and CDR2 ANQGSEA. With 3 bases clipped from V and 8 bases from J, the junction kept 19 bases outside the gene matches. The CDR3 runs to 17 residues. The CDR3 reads CSVDGLTGGDFGRTQYF. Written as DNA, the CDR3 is TGCAGCGTTGATGGGCTCACAGGGGGCGATTTCGGGAGAACCCAGTACTTC.

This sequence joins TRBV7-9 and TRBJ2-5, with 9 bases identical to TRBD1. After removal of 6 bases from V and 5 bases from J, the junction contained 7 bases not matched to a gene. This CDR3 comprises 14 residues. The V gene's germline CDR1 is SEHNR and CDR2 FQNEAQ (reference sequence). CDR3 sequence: CASSSGQGIETQYF. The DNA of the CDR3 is TGTGCCAGCAGTTCGGGACAGGGCATCGAGACCCAGTACTTC.

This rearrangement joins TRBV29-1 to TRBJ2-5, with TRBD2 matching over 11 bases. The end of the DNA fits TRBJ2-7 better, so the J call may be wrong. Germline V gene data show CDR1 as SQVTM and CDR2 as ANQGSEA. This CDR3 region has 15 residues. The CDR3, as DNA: TGCAGCGTTGGGGGGGGACTAGCGGCCACCTACGAGCAGTACTTC. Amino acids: CSVGGGLAATYEQYF.